This TCR beta chain was identified in a study of control samples from healthy donors and cancer patients. Some clones are missing from TCRdb's copy, which holds only in-frame ones; the method was immunoSEQ multiplex PCR. Of some 210,000 clones detected, approximately 90% appear once; the ten largest clones hold approximately 1.8%. The material sequenced was blood. The TCR originated in a young man in good health.

The CDR3 loop reads CASSVPAGELFF. CDR3 DNA sequence: TGTGCCAGCAGCGTACCGGCCGGGGAGCTGTTTTTT. This chain joins TRBV9 and TRBJ2-2, with D hard to call. V was trimmed by 1 base and J by 6 bases, leaving 4 bases between them. CDR1 and CDR2 from the germline V gene are SGDLS and YYNGEE. The CDR3 sequence is 12 residues long.